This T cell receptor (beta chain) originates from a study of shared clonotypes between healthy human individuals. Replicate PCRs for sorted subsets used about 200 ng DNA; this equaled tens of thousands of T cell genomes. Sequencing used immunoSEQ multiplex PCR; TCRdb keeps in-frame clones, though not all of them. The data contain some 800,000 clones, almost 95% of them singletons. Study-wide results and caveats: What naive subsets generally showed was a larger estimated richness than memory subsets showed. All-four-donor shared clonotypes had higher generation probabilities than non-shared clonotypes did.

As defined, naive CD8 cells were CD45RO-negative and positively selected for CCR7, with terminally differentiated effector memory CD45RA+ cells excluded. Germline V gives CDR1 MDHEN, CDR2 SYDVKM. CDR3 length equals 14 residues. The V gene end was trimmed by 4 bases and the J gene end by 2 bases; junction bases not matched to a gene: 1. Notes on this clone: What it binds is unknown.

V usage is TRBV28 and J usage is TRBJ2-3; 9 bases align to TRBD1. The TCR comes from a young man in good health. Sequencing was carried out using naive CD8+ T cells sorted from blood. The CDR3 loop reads CASSWTGVTDTQYF. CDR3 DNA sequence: TGTGCCAGCAGTTGGACAGGGGTCACAGATACGCAGTATTTT.